This passage covers 20 T cell receptor beta chains from one sample sequenced in a study of T cell changes during pregnancy in multiple sclerosis. The data were produced by immunoSEQ multiplex PCR, yet TCRdb's version contains in-frame clones alone and is incomplete. The repertoire has about 79,000 clones, around nine tenths of them found once; the top ten carry 0.45% to 0.55%. The sequencing here drew on CD4+ T cells from peripheral blood mononuclear cells, taken in the second trimester of pregnancy. The receptors were gathered from a female donor with multiple sclerosis, enrolled in a pregnancy study.

The rearrangement links TRBV30 to TRBJ2-5; 8 nucleotides line up with TRBD1. Per the germline V gene, CDR1 is GTSNPN and CDR2 is SVGIG (reference sequence). The J segment lost 1 base and the V segment lost 2 bases, leaving 6 bases of the junction unmatched. The CDR3 loop spans 15 amino acids. DNA of the CDR3: TGTGCCTGGAGTTCCGGACAGGGAGTCCAAGAGACCCAGTACTTC. As protein: CAWSSGQGVQETQYF.

J is TRBJ2-1 and V is TRBV9; the match to TRBD2 covers 8 bases. This CDR3 has 15 amino acids. Per germline, CDR1 SGDLS and CDR2 YYNGEE. The V segment lost 1 base and the J segment 7 bases; nucleotides outside the gene matches: 7. For the CDR3, the DNA is TGTGCCAGCAGCGTACAGCCTAGCGGGTTAAATGAGCAGTTCTTC. Protein product: CASSVQPSGLNEQFF.

This sequence joins TRBV6-5 and TRBJ1-1; perhaps TRBD1 as D (5 bases). The CDR3 spans 13 residues. From germline, CDR1 is MNHEY and CDR2 SVGAGI. Trimming cost V 2 bases and J 7 bases, with 11 bases left between them. The CDR3 DNA reads TGTGCCAGCAGTTACGGGGGGAGTCTTGAAGCTTTCTTT. It yields the protein CASSYGGSLEAFF.

The gene calls are TRBV5-5 and TRBJ1-1; 7 bases map to TRBD1. The germline gives CDR1 SGHKS, CDR2 YYEKEE (reference sequence). There are 15 residues in the CDR3. J gave up 1 base and V 1 base, and 4 bases lay outside the gene matches. CDR3 bases: TGTGCCAGCAGCTTGCCACGGACAGGGAACACTGAAGCTTTCTTT. Translation gives CASSLPRTGNTEAFF.

The rearrangement links TRBV11-2 to TRBJ2-7, with 8 bases fitting TRBD1. The germline CDR1 and CDR2 sequences are SGHAT and FQNNGV. J was trimmed by 12 bases and V by 1 base; bases with no gene match: 8. The length of the CDR3 is 13 residues. CDR3 residues: CASSLGRTGMLYF. In DNA form, the CDR3 reads TGTGCCAGCAGCTTAGGACGGACAGGGATGCTGTACTTC.

The rearrangement joins TRBV18 to TRBJ1-1; D remains unclear. The CDR3 has 14 amino acids. The V gene's germline CDR1 is KGHSH and CDR2 LQKENI. Trimming removed 3 bases from V and 1 base from J, with 9 bases in between. The CDR3 loop reads CASSPLGENTEAFF. The CDR3 DNA reads as TGTGCCAGCTCACCTCTCGGGGAGAACACTGAAGCTTTCTTT. The full variable domain, rest sourced from reference TRBV18 and TRBJ1-1, is NAGVMQNPRHLVRRRGQEARLRCSPMKGHSHVYWYRQLPEEGLKFMVYLQKENIIDESGMPKERFSAEFPKEGPSILRIQQVVRGDSAAYFCASSPLGENTEAFFGQGTRLTVV.

The J gene is TRBJ1-2, the V gene TRBV19; 8 bases are a match to TRBD1. This CDR3 has 15 amino acids. Germline CDR1 LNHDA, CDR2 SQIVND (reference sequence). After removal of 4 bases from V and 5 bases from J, the junction contained 9 bases not matched to a gene. The CDR3 reads CASSTPQGARYGYTF. CDR3 bases: TGTGCCAGTAGTACCCCCCAGGGGGCGCGGTATGGCTACACCTTC.

V usage is TRBV2 and J usage is TRBJ1-1, with TRBD1 identical over 9 bases. CDR1 SNHLY and CDR2 FYNNEI come from the germline V gene. V trimming: 10 bases; J trimming: 1 base; junction bases outside the gene matches: 7. The CDR3 runs to 14 residues. CDR3 loop: CATTPGQGNTEAFF. The CDR3 DNA reads TGTGCCACCACCCCGGGACAGGGGAACACTGAAGCTTTCTTT.

The chain joins TRBV29-1 to TRBJ2-5; possibly TRBD2 for D (5 bases). The CDR3 has 13 residues. CDR1 and CDR2 from the germline V gene are SQVTM and ANQGSEA. V was clipped by 1 base and J by 4 bases, with 10 bases between them. CDR3 nucleotides: TGCAGCGTTGAAGTCGCTAGCCGAGAGACCCAGTACTTC. Translating gives CSVEVASRETQYF.

The chain carries TRBV4-2 and TRBJ1-2; no definite D call. Per the germline V gene, CDR1 is LGHNA and CDR2 is YNFKEQ. Trimming removed 0 bases from V and 5 bases from J, with 13 bases in between. The CDR3 length is 15 residues. CDR3 in amino acids: CASSQDAGPDYGYTF. The CDR3 DNA reads as TGTGCCAGCAGCCAAGATGCAGGCCCTGATTATGGCTACACCTTC.

CDR3 sequence: CASSSDYSSGNTIYF. In DNA form, the CDR3 reads TGTGCCAGCAGTTCCGACTATAGCTCTGGAAACACCATATATTTT. The chain combines TRBV27 with TRBJ1-3; D remains unclear. Germline assignment: CDR1 MNHEY and CDR2 SMNVEV (reference sequence). Trimming cost V 4 bases and J 0 bases, with 10 bases left between them. The CDR3 spans 15 residues.

The chain uses TRBV30 and TRBJ1-2, with D perhaps matching TRBD1 (6 bases). The CDR3 extends over 14 amino acids. Per the germline V gene, CDR1 is GTSNPN and CDR2 is SVGIG (reference sequence). Trimming shortened V by 2 bases and J by 4 bases, and 14 bases separated the two germline ends. In DNA form, the CDR3 reads TGTGCCTGGAGTACAACAGGGTTCAGCTATGGCTACACCTTC. Protein: CAWSTTGFSYGYTF. The entire variable domain, with the rest obtained from reference TRBV30 and TRBJ1-2, is as follows: SQTIHQWPATLVQPVGSPLSLECTVEGTSNPNLYWYRQAAGRGLQLLFYSVGIGQISSEVPQNLSASRPQDRQFILSSKKLLLSDSGFYLCAWSTTGFSYGYTFGSGTRLTVV.

With respect to this clone: Distinct nucleotide sequences in the sample also encode this CDR3. The gene calls are TRBV29-1 and TRBJ1-1, with D tentatively TRBD1 (5 bases). CDR3 length: 13 amino acids. CDR1 is SQVTM and CDR2 is ANQGSEA in the germline V gene. V lost 4 bases to trimming and J lost 0 bases, with 9 bases between them. The CDR3 loop reads CSVGGLMNTEAFF. In nucleotides, the CDR3 is TGCAGCGTTGGGGGACTAATGAACACTGAAGCTTTCTTT.

J is TRBJ2-7 and V is TRBV6-6, with 9 bases aligning to TRBD1. This CDR3 contains 15 residues. Germline V CDR1 and CDR2: MNHNY, SVGAGI (reference sequence). V was pared by 2 bases and J by 4 bases, with 6 bases of the junction left unmatched. The DNA for the CDR3 is TGTGCCAGCAGTTACCTGGGACAGGGCGGATACGAGCAGTACTTC. Translated: CASSYLGQGGYEQYF.

V and J are TRBV19 and TRBJ1-2; TRBD1 aligns across 9 bases. CDR3 length: 14 amino acids. The germline gives CDR1 LNHDA, CDR2 SQIVND (reference sequence). The V gene end was trimmed by 7 bases and the J gene end by 4 bases; junction bases not matched to a gene: 7. CDR3: CASTQPGQGYGYTF. The CDR3, as DNA: TGTGCCAGTACTCAGCCGGGACAGGGCTATGGCTACACCTTC.

This chain connects TRBV5-1 to TRBJ2-2; D may be TRBD2 (5 bases). V lost 4 bases and J lost 3, with 13 bases in between. The CDR3 totals 15 residues. Per germline, CDR1 SGHRS and CDR2 YFSETQ. The CDR3 bases are TGCGCCAGCAGCCCGTGGACTGGGGACACCGGGGAGCTGTTTTTT. This sequence encodes CASSPWTGDTGELFF.

Worth noting for this clone: The junction shows a germline mismatch at one end, possibly a read error. This sequence joins TRBV7-7 and TRBJ2-1, with D perhaps matching TRBD2 (5 bases). Germline CDR1 and CDR2: SSHAT and FNYEAQ (reference sequence). This CDR3 spans 14 amino acids. The CDR3 sequence: CASSLIGSGDEQFF. In DNA, the CDR3 is TGTGCTAGCAGCTTAATAGGGAGTGGGGATGAGCAGTTCTTC.

This clone occurred a few times. The chain joins TRBV21-1 to TRBJ2-1; no DNA check was done on the table's D call, TRBD2. TRBV21-1 is a recognized pseudogene. There are 12 residues in the CDR3. The CDR3 DNA reads TGTGCCAGCAGCCGTACCTACAATGAGCAGTTCTTC. This sequence encodes CASSRTYNEQFF.

This chain connects TRBV7-9 to TRBJ2-1; TRBD2 agrees at 11 bases. The V gene end was trimmed by 2 bases and the J gene end by 6 bases; junction bases not matched to a gene: 3. This CDR3 spans 15 amino acids. Germline CDR1 and CDR2: SEHNR and FQNEAQ (reference sequence). CDR3 DNA sequence: TGTGCCAGCAGCTTAAGACTAGCGGGATTCAATGAGCAGTTCTTC. Encoded protein: CASSLRLAGFNEQFF.

The V and J genes are TRBV5-6 and TRBJ1-2; the D gene is possibly TRBD1 (6 bases). The CDR3 runs 13 residues. V gave up 3 bases and J gave up 8 bases, with 14 bases separating them. Germline loops: CDR1 SGHDT, CDR2 YYEEEE. Here the CDR3 DNA reads TGTGCCAGCAGCTACCCACAGGGATTCGGCTACACCTTC. This encodes CASSYPQGFGYTF.